This TCR beta chain emerged from a study of T cell responses to AZD1222 COVID-19 vaccine. About the research overall: Investigators merged groups given second doses at roughly 4 or roughly 12 weeks. Study conclusions and caveats: There were mostly white British donors and more females than males, and clonal diversity was possibly underestimated. Close to half of all spike-specific TCRs reportedly target regions of the variants that are unmutated. Spike-spanning, vaccine-associated CD4 TCRs were dominant at 160-218 and 743-854.

Repertoires were generated with immunoSEQ multiplex PCR, while TCRdb's copy carries only in-frame clones and drops some. The data hold fewer than 200,000 clones, with 85% to 90% observed a single time. Regarding this clone: Its matching antigen is unknown.

The sequence came from an adult in good health. The sequences come from peripheral blood, collected on day 0 of AZD1222 vaccination.

CDR3 loop: CAWGQAGGGDTQYF. In DNA form, the CDR3 reads TGTGCCTGGGGTCAGGCGGGGGGGGGAGATACGCAGTATTTT. The chain carries TRBV30 and TRBJ2-3, with 9 bases lining up with TRBD2. Per the germline V gene, CDR1 is GTSNPN and CDR2 is SVGIG (reference sequence). The CDR3 length is 14 residues. V shed 5 bases and J 5 bases; nucleotides not matched to a gene: 8.